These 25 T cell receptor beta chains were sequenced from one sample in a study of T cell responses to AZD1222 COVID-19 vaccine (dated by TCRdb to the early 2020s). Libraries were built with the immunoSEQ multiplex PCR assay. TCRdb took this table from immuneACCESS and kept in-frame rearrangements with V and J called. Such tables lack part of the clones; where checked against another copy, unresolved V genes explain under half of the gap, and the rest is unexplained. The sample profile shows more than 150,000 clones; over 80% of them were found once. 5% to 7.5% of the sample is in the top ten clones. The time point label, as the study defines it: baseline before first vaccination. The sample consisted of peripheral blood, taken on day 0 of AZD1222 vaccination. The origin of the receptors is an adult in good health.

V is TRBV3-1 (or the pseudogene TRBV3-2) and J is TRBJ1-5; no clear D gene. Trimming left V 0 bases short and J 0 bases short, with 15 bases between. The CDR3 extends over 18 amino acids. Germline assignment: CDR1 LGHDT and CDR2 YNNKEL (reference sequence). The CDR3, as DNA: TGTGCCAGCAGCCAAGATCAGGAGACCATAAATAGCAATCAGCCCCAGCATTTT. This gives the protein CASSQDQETINSNQPQHF.

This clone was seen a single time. CDR3 coding DNA: TGTGCCAGCAGCCCCGAGCGGACAGCCTATGGCTACACCTTC. It is translated as CASSPERTAYGYTF. V and J are TRBV4-2 and TRBJ1-2; weak D call: TRBD1 (6 bases). CDR3 length equals 14 residues. Per germline, CDR1 LGHNA and CDR2 YNFKEQ. Trimming removed 4 bases at V and 4 bases at J, with 13 bases between.

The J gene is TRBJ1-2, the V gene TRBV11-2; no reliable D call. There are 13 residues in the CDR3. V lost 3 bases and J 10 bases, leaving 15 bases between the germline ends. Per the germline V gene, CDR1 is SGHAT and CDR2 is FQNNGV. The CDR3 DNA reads TGTGCCAGCAGCTTGAACGCCGGGCAAACCTACACCTTC. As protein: CASSLNAGQTYTF.

The CDR3 bases are TGTGCCAGCAGTTACCGCAATTGGGAAAACTATGGCTACACCTTC. It is translated as CASSYRNWENYGYTF. The rearrangement links TRBV6-5 to TRBJ1-2, with D unclear. This CDR3 region has 15 residues. The ends were cut back, 2 bases at V and 2 bases at J, with 12 bases in the middle. Germline CDR1 is MNHEY and CDR2 is SVGAGI.

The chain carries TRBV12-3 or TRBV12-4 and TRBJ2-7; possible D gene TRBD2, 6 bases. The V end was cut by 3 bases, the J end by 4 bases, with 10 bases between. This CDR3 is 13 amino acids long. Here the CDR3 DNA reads TGTGCCAGCAGTTTCGGACTAACGTACGAGCAGTACTTC. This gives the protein CASSFGLTYEQYF.

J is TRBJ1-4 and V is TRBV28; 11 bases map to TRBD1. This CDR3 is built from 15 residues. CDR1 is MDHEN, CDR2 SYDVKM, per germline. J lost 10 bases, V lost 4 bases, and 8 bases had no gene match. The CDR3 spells CASSSSDRGRPKLFF. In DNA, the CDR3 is TGTGCCAGCAGTTCCTCGGACAGGGGGCGTCCAAAACTGTTTTTT.

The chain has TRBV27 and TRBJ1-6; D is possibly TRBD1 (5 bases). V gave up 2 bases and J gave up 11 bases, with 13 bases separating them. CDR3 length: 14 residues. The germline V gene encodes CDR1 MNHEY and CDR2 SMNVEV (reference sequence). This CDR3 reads CASSLVGGAAPLHF. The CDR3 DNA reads TGTGCCAGCAGTTTAGTTGGGGGAGCGGCACCCCTCCACTTT.

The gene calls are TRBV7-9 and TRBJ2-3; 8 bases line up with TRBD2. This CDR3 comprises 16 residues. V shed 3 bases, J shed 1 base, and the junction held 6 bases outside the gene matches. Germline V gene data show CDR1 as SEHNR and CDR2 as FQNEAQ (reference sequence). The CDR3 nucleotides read TGTGCCAGCAGCTTCCGGCTAGCGGGCCGCACAGATACGCAGTATTTT. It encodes CASSFRLAGRTDTQYF.

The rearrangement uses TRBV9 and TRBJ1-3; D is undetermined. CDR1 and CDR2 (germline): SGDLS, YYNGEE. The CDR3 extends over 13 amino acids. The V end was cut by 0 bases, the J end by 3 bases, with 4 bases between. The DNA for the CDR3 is TGTGCCAGCAGCGTAGCGGGTGGAAACACCATATATTTT. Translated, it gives CASSVAGGNTIYF.

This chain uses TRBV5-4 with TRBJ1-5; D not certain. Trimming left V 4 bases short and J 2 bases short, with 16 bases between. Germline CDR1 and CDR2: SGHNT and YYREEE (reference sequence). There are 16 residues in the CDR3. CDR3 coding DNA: TGTGCCAGCAGCGCTCAAGCCGGGGTGGGCAATCAGCCCCAGCATTTT. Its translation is CASSAQAGVGNQPQHF.

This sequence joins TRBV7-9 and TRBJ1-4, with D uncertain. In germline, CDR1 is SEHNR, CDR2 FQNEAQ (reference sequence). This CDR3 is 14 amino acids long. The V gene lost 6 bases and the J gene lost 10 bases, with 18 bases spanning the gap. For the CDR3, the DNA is TGTGCCAGCAGTCCGACTGAGCCCCACGGAAAACTGTTTTTT. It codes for CASSPTEPHGKLFF.

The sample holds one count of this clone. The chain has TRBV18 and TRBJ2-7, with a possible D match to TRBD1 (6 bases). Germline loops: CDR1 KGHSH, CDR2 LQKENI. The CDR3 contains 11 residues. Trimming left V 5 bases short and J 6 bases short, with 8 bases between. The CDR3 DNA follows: TGTGCCAGCTCAGGGGGCCGCGAGCAGTACTTC. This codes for CASSGGREQYF.

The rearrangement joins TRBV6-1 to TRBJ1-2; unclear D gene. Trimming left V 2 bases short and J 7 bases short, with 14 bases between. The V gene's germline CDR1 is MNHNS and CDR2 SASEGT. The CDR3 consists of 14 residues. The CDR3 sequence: CASSEWQLGSGYTF. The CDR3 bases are TGTGCCAGCAGTGAATGGCAACTTGGAAGTGGCTACACCTTC.

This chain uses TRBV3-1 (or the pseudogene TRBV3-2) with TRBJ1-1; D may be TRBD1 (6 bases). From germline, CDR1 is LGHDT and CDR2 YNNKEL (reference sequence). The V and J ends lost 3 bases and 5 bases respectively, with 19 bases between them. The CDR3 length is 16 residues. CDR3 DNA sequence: TGTGCCAGCAGCCAGTCGAATGGGGGGGCGCGGACTGAAGCTTTCTTT. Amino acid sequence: CASSQSNGGARTEAFF.

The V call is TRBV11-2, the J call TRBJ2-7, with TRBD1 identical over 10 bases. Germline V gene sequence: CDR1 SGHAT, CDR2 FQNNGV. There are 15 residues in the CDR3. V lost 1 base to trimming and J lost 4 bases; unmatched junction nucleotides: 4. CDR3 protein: CASSLGQGARYEQYF. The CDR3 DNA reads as TGTGCCAGCAGCTTAGGACAGGGGGCGCGATACGAGCAGTACTTC.

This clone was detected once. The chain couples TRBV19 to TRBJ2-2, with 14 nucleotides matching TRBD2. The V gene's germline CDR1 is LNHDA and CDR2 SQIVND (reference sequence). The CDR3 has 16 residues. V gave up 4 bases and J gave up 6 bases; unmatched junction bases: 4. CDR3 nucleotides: TGTGCCAGTAGTACGACTAGCGGGAGGGGGGCCGGGGAGCTGTTTTTT. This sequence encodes CASSTTSGRGAGELFF.

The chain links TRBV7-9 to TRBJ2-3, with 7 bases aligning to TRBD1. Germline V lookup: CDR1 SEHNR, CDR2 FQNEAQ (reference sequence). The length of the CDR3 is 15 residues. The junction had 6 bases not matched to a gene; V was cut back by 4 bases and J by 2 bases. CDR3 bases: TGTGCCAGCAGCTCGGGACAGACTTACACAGATACGCAGTATTTT. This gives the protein CASSSGQTYTDTQYF.

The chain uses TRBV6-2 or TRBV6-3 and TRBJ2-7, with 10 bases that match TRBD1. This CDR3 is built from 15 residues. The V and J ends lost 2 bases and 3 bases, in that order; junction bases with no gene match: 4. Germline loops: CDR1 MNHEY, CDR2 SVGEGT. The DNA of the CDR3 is TGTGCCAGCAGTTACGATGACAGGGGGCTCTACGAGCAGTACTTC. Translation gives CASSYDDRGLYEQYF.

CDR3 coding DNA: TGTGCCAGCAGTTTATCCGGGGGCTATGGGGCCAACGTCCTGACTTTC. It yields the protein CASSLSGGYGANVLTF. The gene calls are TRBV27 and TRBJ2-6, with D perhaps matching TRBD1 or TRBD2 (6 bases each). The CDR3 loop spans 16 amino acids. Looked up from germline, CDR1 is MNHEY and CDR2 is SMNVEV (reference sequence). The V end lost 0 bases, the J end lost 3 bases, and 9 bases lay between the germline ends.

CDR3 residues: CASSLYGATNEKLFF. CDR3 coding DNA: TGTGCCAGCAGCTTATATGGGGCAACTAATGAAAAACTGTTTTTT. The chain links TRBV7-2 to TRBJ1-4; no reliable D call. Germline V gives CDR1 SGHTA, CDR2 FQGNSA. CDR3 size: 15 residues. Trimming shortened V by 2 bases and J by 0 bases, and 7 bases separated the two germline ends.

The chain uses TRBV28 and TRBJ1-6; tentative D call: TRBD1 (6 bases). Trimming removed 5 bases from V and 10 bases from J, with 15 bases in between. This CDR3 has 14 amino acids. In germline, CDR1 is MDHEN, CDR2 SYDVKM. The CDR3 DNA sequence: TGTGCCAGCAGTACAGGGACGGTCGAATCACCCCTCCACTTT. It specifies CASSTGTVESPLHF.

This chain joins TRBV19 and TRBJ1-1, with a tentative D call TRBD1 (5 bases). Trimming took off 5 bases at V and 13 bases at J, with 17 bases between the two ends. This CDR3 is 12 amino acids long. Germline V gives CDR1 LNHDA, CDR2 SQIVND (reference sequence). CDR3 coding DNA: TGTGCCAGTAGTCCGAGGGGATTCGGTAGTTTCTTT. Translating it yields CASSPRGFGSFF.

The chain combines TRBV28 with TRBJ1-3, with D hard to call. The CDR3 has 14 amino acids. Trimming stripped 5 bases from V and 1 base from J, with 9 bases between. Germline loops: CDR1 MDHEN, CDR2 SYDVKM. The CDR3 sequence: CASSGADSGNTIYF. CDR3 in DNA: TGTGCCAGCAGTGGTGCGGATTCTGGAAACACCATATATTTT.

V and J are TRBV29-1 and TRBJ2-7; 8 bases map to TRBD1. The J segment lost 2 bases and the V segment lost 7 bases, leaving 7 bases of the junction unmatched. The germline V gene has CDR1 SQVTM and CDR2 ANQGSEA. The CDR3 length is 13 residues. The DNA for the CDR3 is TGCAGCGCCTCGGACAGGGTCCCCTACGAGCAGTACTTC. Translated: CSASDRVPYEQYF.

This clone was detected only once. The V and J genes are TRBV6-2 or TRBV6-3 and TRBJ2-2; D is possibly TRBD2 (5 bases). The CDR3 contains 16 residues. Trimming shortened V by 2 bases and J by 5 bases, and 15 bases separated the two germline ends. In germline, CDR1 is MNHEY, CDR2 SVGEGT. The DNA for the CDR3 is TGTGCCAGCAGTTACCCTAGACTCCGCGGGACCGGGGAGCTGTTTTTT. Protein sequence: CASSYPRLRGTGELFF.